One sample yielded the 15 T cell receptor beta chains listed below, sequenced in a study of blood T cell repertoires in COVID-19. Assay used: immunoSEQ multiplex PCR; TCRdb lists only in-frame clones, some missing. The data show approximately 97,000 clones, 87% seen once. Sequenced input: peripheral blood. The receptors shown here come from a man between 50 and 59 years old with active COVID-19.

The chain combines TRBV18 with TRBJ2-7; TRBD1 matches at 10 bases. The CDR3 sequence is 17 residues long. Looked up from germline, CDR1 is KGHSH and CDR2 is LQKENI. V shed 3 bases and J 5 bases; nucleotides not matched to a gene: 13. The CDR3 sequence is CASSPRLGTGVGHEQYF. The CDR3 DNA is TGTGCCAGCTCACCTCGACTCGGGACAGGGGTTGGCCACGAGCAGTACTTC.

The chain links TRBV5-1 to TRBJ2-7; weak D call: TRBD2 (5 bases). The CDR3 covers 14 residues. Between the trimmed V and J ends, which lost 0 bases and 0 bases, there was a span of 7 bases. Germline loops: CDR1 SGHRS, CDR2 YFSETQ. As DNA, the CDR3 is TGCGCCAGCAGCTTGGAGCGGAGCTCCTACGAGCAGTACTTC. This encodes CASSLERSSYEQYF.

This clone was detected only a few times. The chain combines TRBV12-2 with TRBJ1-2. TRBV12-2 constitutes a pseudogene. The CDR3 loop spans 11 amino acids. This chain's CDR3 is CASRLREGYTF. In nucleotides, the CDR3 is TGTGCAAGTCGCTTAAGAGAGGGCTACACCTTC.

This chain connects TRBV24-1 to TRBJ1-5; TRBD1 matches at 9 bases. J was trimmed by 3 bases and V by 9 bases; bases with no gene match: 2. The CDR3 is 13 residues long. CDR1 and CDR2 (germline): KGHDR, SFDVKD. The CDR3 loop is CATGTGPNQPQHF. Written as DNA, the CDR3 is TGTGCCACCGGGACAGGGCCCAATCAGCCCCAGCATTTT.

Note on this clone: This same CDR3 is encoded by further DNA sequences in the sample. The genes are TRBV9 and TRBJ1-1; D may be TRBD1 (5 bases). V was shortened by 0 bases and J by 5 bases, with 8 bases between the two germline ends. This CDR3 region has 13 residues. Germline V gene lookup returns CDR1 SGDLS and CDR2 YYNGEE. The CDR3 region is CASSVGGRTEAFF. The CDR3 nucleotides read TGTGCCAGCAGCGTAGGGGGGAGGACTGAAGCTTTCTTT.

The chain recombines TRBV2 with TRBJ2-5; 15 positions agree with TRBD2. In germline, CDR1 is SNHLY, CDR2 FYNNEI. Germline trimming cut 7 bases from V and 7 bases from J; bases unmatched to any gene: 4. The CDR3 totals 14 residues. The CDR3 spells CASTAGLAGGTQYF. CDR3 sequence (DNA): TGTGCCAGCACCGCGGGACTAGCGGGGGGGACCCAGTACTTC.

The genes are TRBV7-9 and TRBJ2-1; no reliable D call. Germline CDR1 SEHNR, CDR2 FQNEAQ (reference sequence). CDR3 length: 12 amino acids. The germline V and J ends were trimmed by 5 bases and 6 bases, with 8 bases remaining between them. CDR3 DNA: TGTGCCAGCAGCCGACTCTCCAATGAGCAGTTCTTC. It specifies CASSRLSNEQFF.

The CDR3 DNA is TGCGCCAGCAGCCCATTAGCGGGGGACTATGGCTACACCTTC. Translated, it gives CASSPLAGDYGYTF. The chain combines TRBV4-3 with TRBJ1-2; D is possibly TRBD1 (5 bases). From germline, CDR1 is LGHNA and CDR2 YSLEER. V shed 4 bases and J shed 3 bases, with 12 bases lying between them. The CDR3 is 14 amino acids.

This chain connects TRBV11-2 to TRBJ1-2, with 7 bases that match TRBD1. This CDR3 region has 18 residues. Per germline, CDR1 SGHAT and CDR2 FQNNGV. Trimming took 4 bases from V and 2 from J; bases not matched to a gene: 16. This CDR3 is CASSSRTGGLGANYGYTF. The CDR3 DNA reads TGTGCCAGCAGCTCTAGGACAGGAGGATTGGGTGCCAACTATGGCTACACCTTC.

The rearrangement uses TRBV3-1 (or the pseudogene TRBV3-2) and TRBJ1-6, with 7 bases lining up with TRBD1. V trimming: 4 bases; J trimming: 9 bases; junction bases outside the gene matches: 6. The germline gives CDR1 LGHDT, CDR2 YNNKEL (reference sequence). This CDR3 region has 14 residues. The CDR3 nucleotides are TGTGCCAGCAGCCCGGGACAGTTAGGTTCACCCCTCCACTTT. It encodes CASSPGQLGSPLHF.

This clone was picked up one time. V gene TRBV25-1 combines with J gene TRBJ2-2; TRBD1 matches at 11 bases. Germline trimming cut 5 bases from V and 4 bases from J; bases unmatched to any gene: 3. CDR1 is MGHDK and CDR2 is SYGVNS in the germline V gene. The CDR3 extends over 15 amino acids. CDR3 coding DNA: TGTGCCAGCAGTCCCGGGACAGGGGGCACCGGGGAGCTGTTTTTT. This codes for CASSPGTGGTGELFF.

The chain recombines TRBV18 with TRBJ2-7; TRBD1 matches at 7 bases. With 1 base clipped from V and 6 bases from J, the junction kept 21 bases outside the gene matches. Germline-derived CDR1 and CDR2 are KGHSH and LQKENI. The CDR3 loop spans 19 amino acids. CDR3 nucleotides: TGTGCCAGCTCACCACGAGCCCCCATTCGGGACAGTGTGAGTGGCGAGCAGTACTTC. This encodes CASSPRAPIRDSVSGEQYF.

The chain recombines TRBV9 with TRBJ2-5; the match to TRBD1 covers 7 bases. Germline V CDR1 and CDR2: SGDLS, YYNGEE. The junction had 5 bases not matched to a gene; V was cut back by 0 bases and J by 6 bases. The CDR3 is made up of 14 amino acids. The CDR3 bases are TGTGCCAGCAGCGTAGAAGAGGGGGCGAAGACCCAGTACTTC. Encoded protein: CASSVEEGAKTQYF.

The chain couples TRBV5-8 to TRBJ2-2; 13 nucleotides align to TRBD2. The CDR3 totals 16 residues. V dropped 2 bases and J dropped 5; count of bases not matched to a gene: 3. Germline-derived CDR1 and CDR2 are SGHTS and YDEGEE. CDR3 DNA sequence: TGTGCCAGCAGCTTACCGGGACTAGCGGGAACCGGGGAGCTGTTTTTT. This encodes CASSLPGLAGTGELFF.

V usage is TRBV30 and J usage is TRBJ2-5, with TRBD2 identical over 14 bases. V was clipped by 2 bases and J by 7 bases; unmatched bases: 9. This CDR3 is built from 16 residues. Germline V gene lookup returns CDR1 GTSNPN and CDR2 SVGIG (reference sequence). The CDR3 here is CAWSRRTSGGMGTQYF. DNA of the CDR3: TGTGCCTGGAGTCGCCGGACTAGCGGGGGGATGGGGACCCAGTACTTC.